Below, one T cell receptor (beta chain) is given with its context. A few counts support this clone. Which antigen it targets is not known. Per-base qualities were not stored, and no clone one base away is much larger. TCRbeta CDR3 regions were amplified from genomic DNA using the immunoSEQ Assay, a bias-controlled multiplex PCR. Per the original workflow: The number of nucleated cells in each sample was estimated by amplification of reference gene primers within the assay. Sequence reads were collapsed and filtered to measure the absolute abundance of every unique TCRbeta CDR3 rearrangement. For each sample, productive Simpson clonality was calculated by taking the square root of Simpson's diversity index across productive rearrangements. Not all clones reach the TCRdb copy of this immuneACCESS table, which keeps in-frame sequences only. Checked studies attribute under half of the gap to unresolved V genes and leave the rest unexplained. For V, J and clone size, that table is used; D and trimming come from the DNA. This sample holds about 74,000 clones; 84% were observed only once. 36% of the sample is taken by the ten largest.

The trim is 1 base for V and 0 bases for J, with a gap of 12 bases between the germline ends. CDR3 length: 16 amino acids, cysteine to phenylalanine. Of all the DNA, just the CDR3 is kept, 48 bases in frame from base 1. CDR1 SGHNT and CDR2 YYREEE were looked up in the germline V gene (reference sequence). Collaborating institutions collected whole blood in K2EDTA tubes following their own protocols. Collaborator samples were shipped for TCRbeta analysis as frozen whole blood, isolated PBMCs, or DNA extracted from either sample type. This record belongs to a study of blood T cell repertoires in COVID-19 (dated by TCRdb to 2019 to 2021). Background on the whole study: Collaborator samples came from the United States, Italy and Spain and covered acute and convalescent phases of COVID-19. Samples came from the ongoing ImmuneRACE study (first 160 participants) plus 1,254 subjects from 6 global collaborators. The dataset comprised deeply sampled blood TCRbeta repertoires from subjects exposed to, actively infected with, or recovered from COVID-19. The repertoires were made available in a free public database intended to serve as a resource for research on the immune response to SARS-CoV-2. HLA class I and class II types, where available, came from metadata supplied by the sample provider rather than from assay-based typing. Nearly every sample came with metadata listing a de-identified subject ID, COVID-19 status, age in years and sex. The prospective study material was composed of cDNA or gDNA derived from T cells, B-cell-depleted T cells, or PBMCs.

The investigation overall reported the following: Clinical and demographic metadata were provided uncurated, with the amount varying by source and participant.

The origin of this receptor is a man between 65 and 85 years old with acute or convalescent COVID-19. Material: peripheral blood. Recombination joined TRBV5-4 with TRBJ2-3; matching of 5 bases hints at TRBD1 as the D gene. The DNA is as follows: TGTGCCAGCAGCTTGACCCCAGGGCAAAGCACAGATACGCAGTATTTT. Translated, this gives CASSLTPGQSTDTQYF.